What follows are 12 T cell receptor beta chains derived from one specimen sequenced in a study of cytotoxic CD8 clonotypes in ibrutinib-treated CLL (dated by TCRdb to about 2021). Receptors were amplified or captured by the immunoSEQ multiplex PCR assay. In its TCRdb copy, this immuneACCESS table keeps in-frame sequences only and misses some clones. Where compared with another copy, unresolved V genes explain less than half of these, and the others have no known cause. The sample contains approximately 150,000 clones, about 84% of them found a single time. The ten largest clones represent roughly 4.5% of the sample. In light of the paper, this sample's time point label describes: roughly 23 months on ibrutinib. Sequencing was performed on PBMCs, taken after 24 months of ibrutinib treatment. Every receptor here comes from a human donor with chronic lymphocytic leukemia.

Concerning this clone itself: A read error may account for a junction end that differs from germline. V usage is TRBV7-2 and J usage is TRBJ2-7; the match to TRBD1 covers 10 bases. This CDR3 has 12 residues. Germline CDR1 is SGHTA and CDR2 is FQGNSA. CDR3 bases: TGTGCCAGCAGCCCCGGACAGGGGGAGCTCGTCTTC. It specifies CASSPGQGELVF.

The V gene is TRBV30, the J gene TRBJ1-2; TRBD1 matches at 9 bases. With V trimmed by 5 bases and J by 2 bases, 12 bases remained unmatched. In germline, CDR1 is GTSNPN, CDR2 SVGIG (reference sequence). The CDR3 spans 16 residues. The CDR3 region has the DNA TGTGCCTGGGAGGGGACAGGGACGTTAAACAACTATGGCTACACCTTC. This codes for CAWEGTGTLNNYGYTF. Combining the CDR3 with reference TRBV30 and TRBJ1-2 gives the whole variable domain SQTIHQWPATLVQPVGSPLSLECTVEGTSNPNLYWYRQAAGRGLQLLFYSVGIGQISSEVPQNLSASRPQDRQFILSSKKLLLSDSGFYLCAWEGTGTLNNYGYTFGSGTRLTVV.

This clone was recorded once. CDR3 sequence (DNA): TGTGCCAGCAGTTTTCCTAGCGGGAGGGCCAGGGATACGCAGTATTTT. Translation: CASSFPSGRARDTQYF. The gene calls are TRBV28 and TRBJ2-3; 12 nucleotides agree with TRBD2. Looked up from germline, CDR1 is MDHEN and CDR2 is SYDVKM. V was clipped by 3 bases and J by 6 bases; unmatched bases: 7. This CDR3 is 16 amino acids long. The full variable domain, rest sourced from reference TRBV28 and TRBJ2-3, is DVKVTQSSRYLVKRTGEKVFLECVQDMDHENMFWYRQDPGLGLRLIYFSYDVKMKEKGDIPEGYSVSREKKERFSLILESASTNQTSMYLCASSFPSGRARDTQYFGPGTRLTVL.

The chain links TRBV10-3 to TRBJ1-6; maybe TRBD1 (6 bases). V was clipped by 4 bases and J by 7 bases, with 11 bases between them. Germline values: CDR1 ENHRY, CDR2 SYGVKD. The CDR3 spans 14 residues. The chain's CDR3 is CAISVQGSNSPLHF. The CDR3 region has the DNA TGTGCCATCAGTGTACAGGGATCAAATTCACCCCTCCACTTT.

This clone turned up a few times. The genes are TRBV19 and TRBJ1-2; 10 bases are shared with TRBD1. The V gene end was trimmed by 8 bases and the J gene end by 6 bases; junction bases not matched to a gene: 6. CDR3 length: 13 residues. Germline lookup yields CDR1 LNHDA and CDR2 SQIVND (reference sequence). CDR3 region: CASSDRGQNGYTF. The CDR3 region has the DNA TGTGCCAGTTCTGACAGGGGGCAGAATGGCTACACCTTC.

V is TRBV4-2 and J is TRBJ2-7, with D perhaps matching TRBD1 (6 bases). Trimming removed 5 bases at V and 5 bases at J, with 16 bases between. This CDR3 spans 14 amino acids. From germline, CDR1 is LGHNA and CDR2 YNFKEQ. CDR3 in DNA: TGTGCCAGCAGCAGAGGGGCAGGGGCGGACGAGCAGTACTTC. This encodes CASSRGAGADEQYF.

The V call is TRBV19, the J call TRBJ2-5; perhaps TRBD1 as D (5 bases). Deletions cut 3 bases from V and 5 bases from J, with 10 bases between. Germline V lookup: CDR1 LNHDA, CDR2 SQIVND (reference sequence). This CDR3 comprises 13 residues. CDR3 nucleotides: TGTGCCAGTAGTATTGCAGGGCGCGAGACCCAGTACTTC. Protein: CASSIAGRETQYF.

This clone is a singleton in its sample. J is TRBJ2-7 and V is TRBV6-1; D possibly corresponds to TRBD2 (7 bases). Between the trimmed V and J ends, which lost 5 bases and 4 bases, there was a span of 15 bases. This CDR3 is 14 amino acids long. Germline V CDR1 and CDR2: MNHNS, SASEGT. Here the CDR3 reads CASSLGGQRYEQYF. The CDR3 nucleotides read TGTGCCAGCAGTTTGGGGGGGCAGAGGTACGAGCAGTACTTC.

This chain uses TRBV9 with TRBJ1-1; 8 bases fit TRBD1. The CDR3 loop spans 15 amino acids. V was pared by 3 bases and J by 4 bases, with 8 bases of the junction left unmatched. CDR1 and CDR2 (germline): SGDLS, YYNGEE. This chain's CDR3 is CASSGPRQGPTEAFF. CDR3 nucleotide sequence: TGTGCCAGCAGCGGCCCCCGACAGGGGCCCACTGAAGCTTTCTTT.

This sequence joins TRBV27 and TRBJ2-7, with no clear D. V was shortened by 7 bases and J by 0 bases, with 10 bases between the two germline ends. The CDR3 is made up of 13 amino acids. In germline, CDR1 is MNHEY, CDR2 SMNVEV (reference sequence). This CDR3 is CASMSRVSYEQYF. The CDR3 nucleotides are TGTGCCAGCATGTCCCGGGTCTCCTACGAGCAGTACTTC.

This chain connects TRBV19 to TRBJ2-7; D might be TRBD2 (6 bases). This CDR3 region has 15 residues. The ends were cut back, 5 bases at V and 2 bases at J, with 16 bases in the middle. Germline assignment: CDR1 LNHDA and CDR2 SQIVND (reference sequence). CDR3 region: CASSVEGRPAYEQYF. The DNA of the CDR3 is TGTGCCAGTAGTGTGGAGGGACGGCCTGCCTACGAGCAGTACTTC.

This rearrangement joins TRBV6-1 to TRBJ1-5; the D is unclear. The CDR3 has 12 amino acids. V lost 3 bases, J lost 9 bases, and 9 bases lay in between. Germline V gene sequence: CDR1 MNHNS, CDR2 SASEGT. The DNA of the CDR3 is TGTGCCAGCAGTGAGAGGGTGGGGCCCCAGCATTTT. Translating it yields CASSERVGPQHF.